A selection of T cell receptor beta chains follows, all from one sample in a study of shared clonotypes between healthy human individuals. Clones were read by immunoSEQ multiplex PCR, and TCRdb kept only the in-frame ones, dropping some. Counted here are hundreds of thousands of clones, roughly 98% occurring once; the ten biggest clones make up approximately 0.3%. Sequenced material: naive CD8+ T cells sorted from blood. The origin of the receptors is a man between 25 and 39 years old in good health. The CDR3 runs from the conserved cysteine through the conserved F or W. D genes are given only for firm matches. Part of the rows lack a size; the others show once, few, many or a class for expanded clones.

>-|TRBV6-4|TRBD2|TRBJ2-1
TGTGCCAGCAGCCAGCGGGATTGGGATGAGCAGTTCTTC
CASSQRDWDEQFF
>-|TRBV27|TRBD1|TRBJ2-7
TGTGCCAGCAGTCCCGGACAGGGCTACGAGCAGTACTTC
CASSPGQGYEQYF
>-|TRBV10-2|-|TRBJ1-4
TGCGCCAGCAGACCGTCGTCGGGAGGGCGGGGTGAAAAACTGTTTTTT
CASRPSSGGRGEKLFF
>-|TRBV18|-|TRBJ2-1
TGTGCCAGCTCACCGCCTAGGGTCCCCACTGCTTACAATGAGCAGTTCTTC
CASSPPRVPTAYNEQFF
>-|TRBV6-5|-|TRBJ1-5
TGTGCCAGCAGTTACAACAGGAATCAGCCCCAGCATTTT
CASSYNRNQPQHF
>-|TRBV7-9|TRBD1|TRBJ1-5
TGTGCCAGCACGATGACAGGGAATGGCAATCAGCCCCAGCATTTT
CASTMTGNGNQPQHF
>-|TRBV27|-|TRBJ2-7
TGTGCCAGCAGCTTTGGAGGGTCCTACGAGCAGTACTTC
CASSFGGSYEQYF
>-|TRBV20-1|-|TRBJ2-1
TGCAGTGCCGGCCTACAGTTCTTC
CSAGLQFF
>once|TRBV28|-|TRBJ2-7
TGTGCCAGCAGTTCATCGCGAAAACAGGGTGTTAACTATCACGAGCAGTACTTC
CASSSSRKQGVNYHEQYF
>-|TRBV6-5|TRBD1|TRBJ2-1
TGTGCCAGCAGTTACTCGACGTGGACAGGGAACAATGAGCAGTTCTTC
CASSYSTWTGNNEQFF
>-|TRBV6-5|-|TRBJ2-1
TGTGCCAGCAGGTTCGATAGCGGCTCCTACAATGAGCAGTTCTTC
CASRFDSGSYNEQFF
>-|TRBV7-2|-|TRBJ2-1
TGTGCCAGCAGGGAGGGTAGCGTATCCTACAATGAGCAGTTCTTC
CASREGSVSYNEQFF
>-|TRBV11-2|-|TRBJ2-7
TGTGCCAGCAGCTCCCGACTCCCCTACGAGCAGTACTTC
CASSSRLPYEQYF
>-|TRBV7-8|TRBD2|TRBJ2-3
TGTGCCAGCAGCTTAGAAGGTGGCGGGAGCGGATTGGATACGCAGTATTTT
CASSLEGGGSGLDTQYF
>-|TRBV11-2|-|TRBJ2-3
TGTGCCAGCAGCTTATTCCCTCGGGGGACGAAGCAAAACACAGATACGCAGTATTTT
CASSLFPRGTKQNTDTQYF
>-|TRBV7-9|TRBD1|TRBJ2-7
TGTGCCAGCAGCGACGGACAGGGGGCCCGCGAGCAGTACTTC
CASSDGQGAREQYF
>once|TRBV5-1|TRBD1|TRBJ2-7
TGCGCCAGCAGCTTGGCCCCGGACAGGGGCTACGAGCAGTACTTC
CASSLAPDRGYEQYF
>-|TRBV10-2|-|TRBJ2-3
TGCGCCAGCAGCCCCACAGATACGCAGTATTTT
CASSPTDTQYF
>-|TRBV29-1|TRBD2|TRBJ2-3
TGCAGCGTTGGGGTAGCGGGTAGCTCCACAGATACGCAGTATTTT
CSVGVAGSSTDTQYF
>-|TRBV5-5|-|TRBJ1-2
TGTGCCTCCGGAAGGACAGACTATGGCTACACCTTC
CASGRTDYGYTF
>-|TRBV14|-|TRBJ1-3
TGTGCCAGCAGCCGGGACGGGACAAGCTGGGACGGAAACACCATATATTTT
CASSRDGTSWDGNTIYF
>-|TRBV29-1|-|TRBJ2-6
TGCAGCGTTGAAGATTACGGTGCTGGGGCCAACGTCCTGACTTTC
CSVEDYGAGANVLTF